What follows is one T cell receptor (beta chain) and its context. Its antigen is unknown. No much larger clone is present one base from it, and per-base qualities are unavailable. This specimen's treatment or condition label, per the study, means: allogeneic hematopoietic cell transplantation with graft depleted of TCRalphabeta T cells and CD19 B cells. The children who served as transplant recipients had been given grafts of TCRalphabeta/CD19-depleted allogeneic hematopoietic cells. Library preparation used PCR. Data came from an Illumina HiSeq 2500. TCR library preparation used molecular barcoding, with unique molecular identifiers applied to normalize quantification of the TCRbeta repertoire. TCRdb trimmed the raw reads at Q25, called clones with MiXCR and kept productive beta chains. Here each entry gathers all rows of one CDR3 protein and keeps the most common genes and DNA. The sample table records around 130,000 distinct CDR3 sequences; about 9.6% of these occur just once. The ten largest account for less than 25% of the sample.

The data were obtained in a study of T-cell reconstitution after alpha-beta-depleted transplantation in children (dated by TCRdb to the mid-2010s). Background for the entire study: The study quantitatively tracked T-cell immune reconstitution after TCRalphabeta/CD19-depleted allogeneic hematopoietic cell transplantation in children using TCR repertoire profiling. The research as a whole found: The high TCRbeta diversity at day 60 in some patients was ascribed to recipient T cells and intrathymic progenitors that had survived conditioning. Over subsequent months, a decline in hyperexpanded clone frequencies was noted, and after one year, T-cell counts and TCRbeta diversity were mostly ascribed to newly produced T cells. The apparently early recovery of alphabetaT-cell counts about two months after transplant reportedly depended on only several hundred rapidly expanded clones that came from non-depleted graft cells.

This material consisted of PBMCs, mostly from graft donor cells, taken 180 days after TCRalphabeta/CD19-depleted stem cell transplant. This receptor was obtained from a girl under two years old who had a stem cell transplant for combined immunodeficiency, so the T cells may come from the graft donor.

At the DNA level, the sequence is TGCGCCAGCAGCCCAGAGACAGGCCCTAATGAAAAACTGTTTTTT. Translated, it gives CASSPETGPNEKLFF. The chain couples TRBV5-1 to TRBJ1-4; TRBD1 is possibly the D segment (6 matching bases). At the junction V is shortened by 4 bases and J by 3 bases, with 13 bases in between. The CDR1 and CDR2 encoded by the germline V gene are SGHRS and YFSETQ. Inclusive of the bounding cysteine and phenylalanine, the CDR3 is 15 residues long. Only the CDR3 DNA is retained, 45 bases long and in frame from the first base.